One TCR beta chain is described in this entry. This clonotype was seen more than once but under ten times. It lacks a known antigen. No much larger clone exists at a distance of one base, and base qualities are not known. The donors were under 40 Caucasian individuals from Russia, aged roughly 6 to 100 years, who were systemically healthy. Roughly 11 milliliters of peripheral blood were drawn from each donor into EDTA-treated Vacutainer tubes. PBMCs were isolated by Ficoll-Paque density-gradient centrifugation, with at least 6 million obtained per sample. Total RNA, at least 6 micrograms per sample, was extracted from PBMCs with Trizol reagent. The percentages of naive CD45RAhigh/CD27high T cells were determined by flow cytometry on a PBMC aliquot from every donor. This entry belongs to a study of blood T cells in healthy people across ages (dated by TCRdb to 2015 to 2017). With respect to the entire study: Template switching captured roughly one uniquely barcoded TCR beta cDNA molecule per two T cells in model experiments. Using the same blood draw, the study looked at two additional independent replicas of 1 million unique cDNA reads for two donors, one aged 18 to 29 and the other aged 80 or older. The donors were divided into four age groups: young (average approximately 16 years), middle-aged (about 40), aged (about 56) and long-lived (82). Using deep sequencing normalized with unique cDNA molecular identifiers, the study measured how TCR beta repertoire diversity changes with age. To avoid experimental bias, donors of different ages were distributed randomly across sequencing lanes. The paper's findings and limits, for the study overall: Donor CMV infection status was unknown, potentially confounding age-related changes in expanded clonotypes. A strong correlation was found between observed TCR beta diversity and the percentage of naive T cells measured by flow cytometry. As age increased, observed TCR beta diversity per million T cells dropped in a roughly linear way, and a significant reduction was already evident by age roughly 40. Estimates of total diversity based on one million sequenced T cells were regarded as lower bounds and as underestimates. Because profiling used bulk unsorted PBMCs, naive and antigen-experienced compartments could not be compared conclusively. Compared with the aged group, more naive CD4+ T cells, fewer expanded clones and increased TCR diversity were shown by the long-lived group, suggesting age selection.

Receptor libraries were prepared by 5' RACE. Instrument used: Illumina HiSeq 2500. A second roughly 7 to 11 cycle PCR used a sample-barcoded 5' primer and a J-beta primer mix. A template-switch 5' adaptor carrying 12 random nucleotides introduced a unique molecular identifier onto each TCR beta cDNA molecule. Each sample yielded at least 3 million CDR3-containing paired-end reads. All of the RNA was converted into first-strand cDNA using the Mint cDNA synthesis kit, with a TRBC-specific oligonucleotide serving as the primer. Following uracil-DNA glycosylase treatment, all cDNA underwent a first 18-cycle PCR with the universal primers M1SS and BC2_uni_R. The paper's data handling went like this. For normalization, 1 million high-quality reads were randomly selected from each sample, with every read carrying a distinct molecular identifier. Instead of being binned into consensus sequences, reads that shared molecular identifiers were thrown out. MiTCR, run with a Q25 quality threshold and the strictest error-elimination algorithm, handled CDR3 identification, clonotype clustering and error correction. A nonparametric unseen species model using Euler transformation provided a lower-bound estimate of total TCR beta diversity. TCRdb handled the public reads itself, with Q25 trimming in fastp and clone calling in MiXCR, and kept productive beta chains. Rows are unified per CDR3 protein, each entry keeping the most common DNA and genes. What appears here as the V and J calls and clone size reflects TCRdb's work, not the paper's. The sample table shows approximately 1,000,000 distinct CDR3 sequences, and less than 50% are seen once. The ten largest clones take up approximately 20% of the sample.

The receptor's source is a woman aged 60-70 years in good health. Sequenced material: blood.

CDR3 loop: CASSPYGAGGSYEQYF. The DNA is TGCGCCAGCAGCCCATACGGAGCGGGAGGCTCCTACGAGCAGTACTTC. Recombination connected TRBV5-1 to TRBJ2-7, with 9 bases in between that match TRBD2. From the germline V gene, CDR1 is SGHRS and CDR2 is YFSETQ. V is pruned by 4 bases and J by 0 bases, leaving 8 bases of the junction without a gene match. The CDR3 holds 16 amino acids from the cysteine to the phenylalanine. Of all the DNA, just the CDR3 is kept, 48 bases in frame from base 1.